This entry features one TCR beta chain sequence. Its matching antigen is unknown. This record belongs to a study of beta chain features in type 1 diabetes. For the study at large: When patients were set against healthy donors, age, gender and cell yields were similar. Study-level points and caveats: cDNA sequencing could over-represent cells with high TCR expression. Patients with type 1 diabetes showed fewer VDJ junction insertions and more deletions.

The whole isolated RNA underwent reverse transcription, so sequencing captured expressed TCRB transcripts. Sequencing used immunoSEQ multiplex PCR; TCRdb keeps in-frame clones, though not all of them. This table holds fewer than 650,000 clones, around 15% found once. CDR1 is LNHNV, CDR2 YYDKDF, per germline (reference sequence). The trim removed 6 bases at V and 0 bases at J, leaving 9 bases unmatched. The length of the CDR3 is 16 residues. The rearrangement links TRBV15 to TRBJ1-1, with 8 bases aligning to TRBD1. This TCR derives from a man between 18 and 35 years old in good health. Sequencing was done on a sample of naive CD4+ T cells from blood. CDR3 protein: CATRIIGTGVNTEAFF. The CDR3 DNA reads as TGTGCCACCAGGATAATCGGGACAGGCGTGAACACTGAAGCTTTCTTT.